The 10 T cell receptor beta chains below were found in one sample sequenced in a study of beta chain features in type 1 diabetes. Isolated RNA was reverse transcribed in full, so expressed TCRB transcripts were sequenced. Libraries were prepared by immunoSEQ multiplex PCR; TCRdb keeps only in-frame clonotypes and omits some of them. The sample shows nearly 350,000 clones, roughly 8% of them seen only once. Sequenced material: central memory CD4+ T cells from blood. The source of these receptors is a woman in her late teens or twenties in good health.

This clone was recorded a few times. DNA for the CDR3: TGCGCCAGCAGCCAGACGGGACTGGCCATTGAGCAGTTCTTC. Encoded protein: CASSQTGLAIEQFF. V is TRBV4-1 and J is TRBJ2-1, with D possibly being TRBD2 (6 bases). CDR3 length: 14 amino acids. V lost 3 bases and J 9 bases, leaving 15 bases between the germline ends. Germline V gene lookup returns CDR1 MGHRA and CDR2 YSYEKL.

This clone was found a few times. The chain carries TRBV7-2 and TRBJ1-1; D remains unclear. V dropped 2 bases and J dropped 1 base, with 14 bases sitting between them. The germline CDR1 and CDR2 sequences are SGHTA and FQGNSA. This CDR3 has 16 residues. The CDR3 sequence is CASSLLPGVGNTEAFF. DNA for the CDR3: TGTGCCAGCAGCTTACTCCCCGGGGTAGGGAACACTGAAGCTTTCTTT. The whole variable domain, filled in from reference TRBV7-2 and TRBJ1-1, reads GAGVSQSPSNKVTEKGKDVELRCDPISGHTALYWYRQSLGQGLEFLIYFQGNSAPDKSGLPSDRFSAERTGGSVSTLTIQRTQQEDSAVYLCASSLLPGVGNTEAFFGQGTRLTVV.

This clone was seen a handful of times. The chain carries TRBV18 and TRBJ2-1; D gene ambiguous. The germline CDR1 and CDR2 sequences are KGHSH and LQKENI. Trimming cost V 3 bases and J 4 bases, with 10 bases left between them. The CDR3 has 14 residues. The CDR3 DNA sequence: TGTGCCAGCTCACCTTGGACGGCGTACAATGAGCAGTTCTTC. Translated, it gives CASSPWTAYNEQFF.

There are a few counts of this clone. The same CDR3 can be traced to other DNA sequences in this sample. J is TRBJ1-2 and V is TRBV18; no reliable D call. The V gene's germline CDR1 is KGHSH and CDR2 LQKENI. Trimming took 3 bases from V and 5 from J, leaving 7 bases between them. This CDR3 is 12 amino acids long. CDR3 nucleotide sequence: TGTGCCAGCTCACCTGGGGAGTATGGCTACACCTTC. It specifies CASSPGEYGYTF.

The V call is TRBV5-4, the J call TRBJ2-3, with TRBD2 identical over 8 bases. With V trimmed by 0 bases and J by 3 bases, 3 bases remained unmatched. The CDR3 sequence is 15 residues long. Germline V gene lookup returns CDR1 SGHNT and CDR2 YYREEE (reference sequence). The CDR3 DNA reads as TGTGCCAGCAGCTTGGTGCGGGAGGCAACAGATACGCAGTATTTT. Its translation is CASSLVREATDTQYF.

About this clone itself: An end of the junction does not agree with germline; a read error may underlie this. V gene TRBV4-3 combines with J gene TRBJ2-1, with 10 bases aligning to TRBD1. Looked up from germline, CDR1 is LGHNA and CDR2 is YSLEER. CDR3 length: 13 residues. The CDR3 sequence is CASSQDTGTGDIF. The DNA for the CDR3 is TGCGCCAGCAGCCAAGATACGGGGACAGGGGATATCTTC.

The rearrangement joins TRBV29-1 to TRBJ2-2; D might be TRBD1 (6 bases). Germline CDR1 SQVTM, CDR2 ANQGSEA. V lost 4 bases to trimming and J lost 7 bases, with 10 bases between them. The CDR3 covers 12 residues. The CDR3 sequence: CSVVGAGGELFF. The CDR3, as DNA: TGCAGCGTTGTGGGGGCCGGCGGGGAGCTGTTTTTT.

V gene TRBV7-2 combines with J gene TRBJ2-3; D not resolved. Trimming pared 0 bases from V and 4 bases from J, leaving 5 bases between. The CDR3 is 13 residues long. Germline assignment: CDR1 SGHTA and CDR2 FQGNSA. CDR3 in amino acids: CASSLAAADTQYF. The CDR3 DNA reads as TGTGCCAGCAGCTTAGCGGCCGCAGATACGCAGTATTTT.

In this sample, this clone turned up a few times. The chain employs TRBV7-9 and TRBJ2-5; 7 bases match TRBD1. The germline V gene encodes CDR1 SEHNR and CDR2 FQNEAQ (reference sequence). Losses at the gene ends were 2 bases for V and 10 bases for J; bases not matched to a gene: 7. CDR3 length: 13 amino acids. CDR3 DNA sequence: TGTGCCAGCAGCTTACGAACAGGGGAATACCAGTACTTC. Protein product: CASSLRTGEYQYF.

This clone was seen only a few times. This chain joins TRBV7-9 and TRBJ2-5; TRBD1 agrees at 11 bases. Germline V gene lookup returns CDR1 SEHNR and CDR2 FQNEAQ (reference sequence). V lost 3 bases to trimming and J lost 1 base; unmatched junction nucleotides: 4. The CDR3 has 16 amino acids. CDR3 residues: CASSLGTGGVQETQYF. The CDR3 DNA reads TGTGCCAGCAGCTTGGGGACAGGGGGAGTCCAAGAGACCCAGTACTTC.